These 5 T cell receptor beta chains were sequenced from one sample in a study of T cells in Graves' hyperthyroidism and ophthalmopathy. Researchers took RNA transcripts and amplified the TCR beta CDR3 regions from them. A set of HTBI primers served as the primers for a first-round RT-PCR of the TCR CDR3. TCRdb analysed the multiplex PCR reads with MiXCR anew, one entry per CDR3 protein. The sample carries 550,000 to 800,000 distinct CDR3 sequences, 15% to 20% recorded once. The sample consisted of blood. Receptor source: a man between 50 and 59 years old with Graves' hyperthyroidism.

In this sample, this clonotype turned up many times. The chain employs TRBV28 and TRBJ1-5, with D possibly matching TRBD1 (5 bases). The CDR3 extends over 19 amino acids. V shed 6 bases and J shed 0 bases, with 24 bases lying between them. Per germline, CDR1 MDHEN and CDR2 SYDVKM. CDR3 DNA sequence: TGTGCCAGCAGATCGGGACCGACGTTCTTTCCATATAGCAATCAGCCCCAGCATTTT. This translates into CASRSGPTFFPYSNQPQHF.

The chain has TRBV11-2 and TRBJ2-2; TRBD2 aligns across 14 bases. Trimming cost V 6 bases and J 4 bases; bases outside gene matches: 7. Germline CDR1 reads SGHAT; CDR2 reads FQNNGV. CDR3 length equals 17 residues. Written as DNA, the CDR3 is TGTGCCAGCAGACCCGGACTAGCGGGAGGCTTCACCGGGGAGCTGTTTTTT. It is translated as CASRPGLAGGFTGELFF.

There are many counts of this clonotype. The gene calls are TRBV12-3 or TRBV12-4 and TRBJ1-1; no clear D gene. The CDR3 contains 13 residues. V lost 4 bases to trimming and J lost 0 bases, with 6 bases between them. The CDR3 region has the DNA TGTGCCAGCAGTTACGAGTTGAACACTGAAGCTTTCTTT. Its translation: CASSYELNTEAFF.

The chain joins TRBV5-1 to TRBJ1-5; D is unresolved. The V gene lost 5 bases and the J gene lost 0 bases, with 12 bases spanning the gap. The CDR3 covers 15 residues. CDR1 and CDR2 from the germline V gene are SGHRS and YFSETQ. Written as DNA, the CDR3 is TGCGCCAGCAGACTAACACCTAATAGCAATCAGCCCCAGCATTTT. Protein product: CASRLTPNSNQPQHF.

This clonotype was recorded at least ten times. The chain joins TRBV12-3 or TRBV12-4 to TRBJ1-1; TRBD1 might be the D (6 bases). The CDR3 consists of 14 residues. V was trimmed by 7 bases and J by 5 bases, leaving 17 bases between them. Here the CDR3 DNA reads TGTGCCAGCACCCTGGGGGGGGCGAGAACTGAAGCTTTCTTT. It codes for CASTLGGARTEAFF.